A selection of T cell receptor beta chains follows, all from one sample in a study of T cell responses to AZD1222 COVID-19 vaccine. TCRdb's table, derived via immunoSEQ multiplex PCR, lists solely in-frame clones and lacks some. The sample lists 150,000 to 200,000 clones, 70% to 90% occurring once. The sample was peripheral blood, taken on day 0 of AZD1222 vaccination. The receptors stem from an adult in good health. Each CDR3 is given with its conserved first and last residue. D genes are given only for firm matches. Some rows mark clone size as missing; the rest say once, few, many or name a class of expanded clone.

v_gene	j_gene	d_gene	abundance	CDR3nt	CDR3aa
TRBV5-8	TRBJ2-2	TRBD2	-	TGTGCCAGCAGCTCTAGCGGGAGGGCCTACACCGGGGAGCTGTTTTTT	CASSSSGRAYTGELFF
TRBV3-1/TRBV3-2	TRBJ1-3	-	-	TGTGCCAGCAGCCAATGGGTTACAGGGAGGGGAAACACCATATATTTT	CASSQWVTGRGNTIYF
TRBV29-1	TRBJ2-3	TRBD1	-	TGCAGCGTTGCTGGCAACAGGGGGTCAGATACGCAGTATTTT	CSVAGNRGSDTQYF
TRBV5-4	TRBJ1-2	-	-	TGTGCCAGCAGCTTGGCCGGAGTCGGCGGCTATGGCTACACCTTC	CASSLAGVGGYGYTF
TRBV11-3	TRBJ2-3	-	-	TGTGCCAGCGCCGGGGGCACAGATACGCAGTATTTT	CASAGGTDTQYF
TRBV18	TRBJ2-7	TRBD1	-	TGTGCCAGCTCACACCGGGACAGGGGCTACGAGCAGTACTTC	CASSHRDRGYEQYF
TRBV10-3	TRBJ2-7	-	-	TGTGCCATCAGTGAACGGGACCCCTACGAGCAGTACTTC	CAISERDPYEQYF
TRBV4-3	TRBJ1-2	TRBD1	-	TGCGCCAGCAGCCAAGCGGCCAGACAGGGCAGCTATGGCTACACCTTC	CASSQAARQGSYGYTF
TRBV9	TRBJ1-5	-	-	TGTGCCAGCAGCGAGACAGGCAGCAATCAGCCCCAGCATTTT	CASSETGSNQPQHF
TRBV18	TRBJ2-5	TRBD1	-	TGTGCCAGCTCCCCGGGCCAGGGGGTGGAGACCCAGTACTTC	CASSPGQGVETQYF
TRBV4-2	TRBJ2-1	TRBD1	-	TGTGCCAGCAGCCAGATGGGACAGGGGTTGTACAATGAGCAGTTCTTC	CASSQMGQGLYNEQFF
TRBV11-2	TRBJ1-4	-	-	TGTGCCAGCAGCGTATCGGAACAGCACATAACGGGAAAACTGTTTTTT	CASSVSEQHITGKLFF
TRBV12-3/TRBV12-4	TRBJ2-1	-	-	TGTGCCAGCAGTTTGTCACCCGGGGGAGAGCAGTTCTTC	CASSLSPGGEQFF
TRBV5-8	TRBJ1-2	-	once	TGTGCCAGCTCCTACGGCGCGGGCTATGGCTACACCTTC	CASSYGAGYGYTF